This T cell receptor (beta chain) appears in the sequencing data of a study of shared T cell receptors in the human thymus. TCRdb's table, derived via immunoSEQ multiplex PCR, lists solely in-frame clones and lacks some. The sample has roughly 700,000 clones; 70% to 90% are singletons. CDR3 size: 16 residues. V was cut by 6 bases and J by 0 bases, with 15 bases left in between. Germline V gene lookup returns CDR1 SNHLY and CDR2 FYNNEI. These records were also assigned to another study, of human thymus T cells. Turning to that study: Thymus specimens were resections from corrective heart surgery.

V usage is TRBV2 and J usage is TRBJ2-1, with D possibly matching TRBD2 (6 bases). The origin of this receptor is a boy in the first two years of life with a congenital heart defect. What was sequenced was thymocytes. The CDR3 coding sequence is TGTGCCAGCAGGTCTAGGGACTCCTACTCCTACAATGAGCAGTTCTTC. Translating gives CASRSRDSYSYNEQFF.